This TCR beta chain comes out of a study of graft-versus-host responses after intestinal transplantation. The authors plated roughly 200,000 CFSE-labeled responder cells with roughly 200,000 irradiated, violet-dye-labeled stimulator cells. Sorting of proliferating CFSE-low CD3+CD4+ and CD3+CD8+ responders took place after the reaction. Some clones are missing from TCRdb's copy, which holds only in-frame ones; the method was immunoSEQ multiplex PCR. The sample lists about 15,000 clones, 30% to 35% occurring once. Findings and caveats of the study: GvH clones surfaced in recipient marrow, some emerging earlier in ileum or blood.

The length of the CDR3 is 15 residues. Per germline, CDR1 LGHNA and CDR2 YNFKEQ. Trimming stripped 1 base from V and 5 bases from J, with 12 bases between. The sequences come from alloreactive CD4+ T cells from a mixed lymphocyte reaction culture, collected before intestinal transplant. The subset here: CFSE-low proliferating T cells sorted from roughly 6-day pre-transplant mixed lymphocyte reaction (GvH or HvG direction). This chain links TRBV4-2 with TRBJ2-1; D may be TRBD2 (5 bases). This TCR came from a human patient who received an intestinal transplant. CDR3 nucleotides: TGTGCCAGCAGCCAAGGGGTTACGGGGAACAATGAGCAGTTCTTC. Amino acids: CASSQGVTGNNEQFF.